This TCR beta chain was captured in a study of naive and memory T cell subsets. Findings and limits, study-wide: A clonotype means one alpha or beta sequence, not an alpha/beta pair. Naive repertoires, especially CD8, held a few larger clonotypes, possibly memory cells re-expressing CD45RA. Diversity fell and Gini index rose from naive through CM, EM, EMRA.

Cells stained for CD3, CD4, CD8, CD45RA, CD27 and viability were sorted into four CD45RA/CD27 subsets. CDR3 size: 14 residues. Germline lookup yields CDR1 MNHEY and CDR2 SVGAGI. V shed 6 bases, J shed 3 bases, and the junction held 5 bases outside the gene matches. In this sample, this clonotype turned up a few times. What it binds is unknown. Both TRBC1 and TRBC2 were covered by a beta constant-region primer of two equimolar oligonucleotides. Ligated cDNA was amplified by four rounds of PCR with nested alpha and beta constant-region primers and SP2. Ligation attached a single-stranded oligonucleotide with a 12-nucleotide UMI and the SP2 primer to the cDNA 3' end. A single record per CDR3 protein comes from TCRdb applying MiXCR to the UMI-ligation and nested PCR reads. The table has roughly 150,000 distinct CDR3 sequences, under 25% seen once.

The chain carries TRBV6-5 and TRBJ2-5; 9 bases match TRBD2. The sample comprised naive CD4+ T cells from blood. The sequence came from a human donor in good health. Here the CDR3 reads CASRGLALKETQYF. The CDR3 region has the DNA TGTGCCAGCAGGGGACTAGCTCTAAAAGAGACCCAGTACTTC.